The source of this TCR beta chain is a study of response to subunit inactivated influenza vaccine. Via MiXCR, TCRdb re-called the RT-PCR reads, giving one row per CDR3 protein. The table records about 480,000 distinct CDR3 sequences, approximately 11% of them present only once. A few counts support this clonotype. Sequencing used PBMCs from blood, obtained 40 to 50 days after vaccination. The clonotype was recovered from a man aged 50 to 60 who received an inactivated influenza vaccine.

Here the CDR3 DNA reads TGTGCCAGCAGCCAAGATACACTAGCGGAGGGGGGCTACGAGCAGTACTTC. Translating it yields CASSQDTLAEGGYEQYF. The chain carries TRBV14 and TRBJ2-7; 8 bases fit TRBD2. The CDR3 totals 17 residues. V dropped 0 bases and J dropped 3; count of bases not matched to a gene: 10. Germline CDR1 reads SGHDN; CDR2 reads FVKESK.